This T cell receptor (beta chain) is from a study of long-term antiretroviral therapy in people with HIV. Run at survey level, the immunoSEQ assay was version v3.0. Data came from immunoSEQ multiplex PCR; TCRdb stores just in-frame clones and leaves some out. The data hold some 35,000 clones, with approximately 95% observed a single time. Trimming removed 3 bases from V and 3 bases from J, with 12 bases in between. The V gene's germline CDR1 is WSHSY and CDR2 SAAADI. This CDR3 is 14 amino acids long. The chain employs TRBV10-2 and TRBJ2-7, with D uncertain. The sequencing used unsorted PBMCs, collected just over 5 years after starting antiretroviral therapy. The clonotype was recovered from a woman aged 45-60 years with HIV. CDR3: CASSDLLGGYEQYF. As DNA, the CDR3 is TGCGCCAGCAGTGACCTTCTTGGCGGCTACGAGCAGTACTTC.